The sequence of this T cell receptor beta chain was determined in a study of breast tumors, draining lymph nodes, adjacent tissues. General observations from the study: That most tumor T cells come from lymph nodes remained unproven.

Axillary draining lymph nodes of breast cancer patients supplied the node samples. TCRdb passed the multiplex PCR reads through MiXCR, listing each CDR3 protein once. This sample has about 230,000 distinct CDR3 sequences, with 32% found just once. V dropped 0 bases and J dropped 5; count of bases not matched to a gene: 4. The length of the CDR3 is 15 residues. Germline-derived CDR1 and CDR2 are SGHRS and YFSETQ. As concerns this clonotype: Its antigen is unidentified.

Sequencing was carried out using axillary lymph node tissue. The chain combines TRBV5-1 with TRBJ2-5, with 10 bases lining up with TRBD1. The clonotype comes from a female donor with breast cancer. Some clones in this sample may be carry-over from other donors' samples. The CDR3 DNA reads TGCGCCAGCAGCTTGGAGGGACAGGGGAGGGAGACCCAGTACTTC. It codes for CASSLEGQGRETQYF. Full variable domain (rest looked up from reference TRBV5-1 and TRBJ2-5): KAGVTQTPRYLIKTRGQQVTLSCSPISGHRSVSWYQQTPGQGLQFLFEYFSETQRNKGNFPGRFSGRQFSNSRSEMNVSTLELGDSALYLCASSLEGQGRETQYFGPGTRLLVL.